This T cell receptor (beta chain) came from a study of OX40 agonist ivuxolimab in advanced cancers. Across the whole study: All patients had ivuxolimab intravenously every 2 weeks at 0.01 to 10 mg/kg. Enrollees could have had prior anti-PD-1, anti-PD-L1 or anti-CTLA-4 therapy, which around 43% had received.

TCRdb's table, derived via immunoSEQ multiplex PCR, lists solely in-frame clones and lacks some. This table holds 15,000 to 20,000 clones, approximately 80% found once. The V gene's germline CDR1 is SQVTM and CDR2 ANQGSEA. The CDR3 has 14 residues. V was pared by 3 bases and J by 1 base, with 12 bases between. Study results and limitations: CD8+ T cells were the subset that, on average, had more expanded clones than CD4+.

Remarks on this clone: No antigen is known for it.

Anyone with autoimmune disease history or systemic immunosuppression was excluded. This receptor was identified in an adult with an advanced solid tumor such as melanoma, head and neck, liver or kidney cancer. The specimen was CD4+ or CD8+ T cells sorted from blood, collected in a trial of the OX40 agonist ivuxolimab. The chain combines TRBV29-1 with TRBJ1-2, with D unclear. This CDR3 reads CSVDREDFNYGYTF. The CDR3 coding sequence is TGCAGCGTTGATAGGGAGGATTTTAACTATGGCTACACCTTC.